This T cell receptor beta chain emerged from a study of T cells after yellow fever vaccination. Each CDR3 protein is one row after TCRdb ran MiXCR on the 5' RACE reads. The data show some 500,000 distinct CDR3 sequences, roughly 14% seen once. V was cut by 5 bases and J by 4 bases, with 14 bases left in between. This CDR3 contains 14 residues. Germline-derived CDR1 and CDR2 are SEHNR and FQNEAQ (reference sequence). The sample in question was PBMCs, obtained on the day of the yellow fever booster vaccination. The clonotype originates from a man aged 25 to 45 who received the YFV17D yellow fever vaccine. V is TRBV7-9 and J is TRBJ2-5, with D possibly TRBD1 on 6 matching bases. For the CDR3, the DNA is TGTGCCAGCAGCATCCGACAGGCTCTAGAGACCCAGTACTTC. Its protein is CASSIRQALETQYF.